The source of this T cell receptor (beta chain) is a study of blood T cell repertoires in COVID-19. Study at large: Sources were T cells, B-cell-depleted T cells, or PBMCs; the material itself was cDNA or gDNA.

In germline, CDR1 is WNHNN, CDR2 SYGVQD (reference sequence). The V end lost 2 bases, the J end lost 3 bases, and 7 bases lay between the germline ends. This CDR3 has 13 residues. Clones were read by immunoSEQ multiplex PCR, and TCRdb kept only the in-frame ones, dropping some. The sample has approximately 300,000 clones, around 89% seen once. This clone was seen more than once but under ten times. This TCR derives from a young man who had recovered from COVID-19. Sequencing was performed on peripheral blood. V usage is TRBV10-1 and J usage is TRBJ1-2, with D unresolved. CDR3 DNA: TGCGCCAGCAGTGAGGGAGCTGACTATGGCTACACCTTC. Residues: CASSEGADYGYTF.